This TCR beta chain was identified in a study of blood T cell repertoires in COVID-19. Whole-study context: Sites in the United States, Italy and Spain provided acute and convalescent COVID-19 samples.

Profiled with immunoSEQ multiplex PCR; TCRdb holds only in-frame clones, not every one. In the table there are hundreds of thousands of clones, roughly 90% of which are singletons. In assigning cohorts, the study relied on participant-reported clinical history. Donors of Cohort 3 who recovered were those that had two negative PCRs, clearance, or symptom resolution. V lost 6 bases, J lost 0 bases, and 9 bases lay in between. Germline V gene data show CDR1 as SGDLS and CDR2 as YYNGEE. The length of the CDR3 is 13 residues. Material for sequencing was PBMCs or T cells enriched from blood (not recorded which). The V call is TRBV9, the J call TRBJ1-2; the D is unclear. The TCR originated in a woman aged 25 to 45 who had recovered from COVID-19. CDR3: CASTRRANYGYTF. CDR3 sequence (DNA): TGTGCCAGCACCCGACGGGCTAACTATGGCTACACCTTC.